What follows are 27 T cell receptor beta chains derived from one specimen sequenced in a study of Graves' ophthalmopathy and Graves' hyperthyroidism. Beta-chain TCR CDR3 regions were amplified from RNA transcripts. In the first round, RT-PCR was carried out with HTBI primers, and a multiplex PCR formed the second round. Via MiXCR, TCRdb re-called the multiplex PCR reads, giving one row per CDR3 protein. This sample has some 210,000 distinct CDR3 sequences, with 25% to 30% found just once. The specimen was peripheral blood. The origin of the receptors is a man between 45 and 60 years old with Graves' ophthalmopathy.

This rearrangement joins TRBV12-3 or TRBV12-4 to TRBJ2-7, with 7 bases matching TRBD1. V gave up 9 bases and J gave up 3 bases; unmatched junction bases: 8. CDR3 length: 13 residues. Here the CDR3 DNA reads TGTGCCAGTTCCCGGGACAGAAACTACGAGCAGTACTTC. Encoded protein: CASSRDRNYEQYF.

The count of this clonotype is one. A much larger clone differs from this one at a single base, so this may be a read error. The chain is built from TRBV14 and TRBJ2-3; D unresolved. Germline V gene sequence: CDR1 SGHDN, CDR2 FVKESK. This CDR3 is 12 amino acids long. CDR3 sequence reads: CASSQDADTRYF. The CDR3 region has the DNA TGTGCCAGCAGCCAAGATGCAGATACGCGGTATTTT.

The CDR3 sequence: CSARAPDRVNQYF. Written as DNA, the CDR3 is TGCAGTGCTAGAGCGCCAGACAGGGTGAACCAGTACTTC. V gene TRBV20-1 combines with J gene TRBJ2-5; 7 bases line up with TRBD1. The CDR3 contains 13 residues. After removal of 1 base from V and 10 bases from J, the junction contained 9 bases not matched to a gene. Germline V CDR1 and CDR2: DFQATT, SNEGSKA (reference sequence).

At least ten counts were recorded for this clonotype. This chain links TRBV12-3 or TRBV12-4 with TRBJ2-7; D call uncertain. CDR3 length: 13 residues. V was clipped by 3 bases and J by 3 bases, with 9 bases between them. CDR3 protein: CASSFVSIYEQYF. The CDR3 nucleotides are TGTGCCAGCAGTTTCGTATCCATCTACGAGCAGTACTTC.

This clonotype has at least ten counts. The V gene is TRBV5-1, the J gene TRBJ2-7; 9 nucleotides align to TRBD1. Looked up from germline, CDR1 is SGHRS and CDR2 is YFSETQ. CDR3 size: 14 residues. V was pared by 5 bases and J by 2 bases, with 5 bases of the junction left unmatched. The chain's CDR3 is CASRAGQGTYEQYF. Here the CDR3 DNA reads TGCGCCAGCAGGGCCGGACAGGGGACCTACGAGCAGTACTTC.

This clonotype was counted many times. This rearrangement joins TRBV15 to TRBJ1-5; maybe TRBD1 (5 bases). CDR3 length: 15 residues. The germline V gene has CDR1 LNHNV and CDR2 YYDKDF (reference sequence). The V gene lost 0 bases and the J gene lost 5 bases, with 11 bases spanning the gap. The CDR3 bases are TGTGCCACCAGCAGAGATGGGGGGAACCATCAGCCCCAGCATTTT. Amino acid sequence: CATSRDGGNHQPQHF.

The V call is TRBV12-3 or TRBV12-4, the J call TRBJ1-2; 8 nucleotides agree with TRBD1. V dropped 6 bases and J dropped 10; count of bases not matched to a gene: 7. This CDR3 region has 12 residues. CDR3 region: CASSSGDRLYTF. CDR3 coding DNA: TGTGCCAGCAGCTCGGGGGACAGGCTCTACACCTTC.

The chain carries TRBV12-3 or TRBV12-4 and TRBJ1-2; the D gene is possibly TRBD1 (5 bases). V lost 5 bases and J 2 bases, leaving 12 bases between the germline ends. The CDR3 is 14 amino acids. CDR3 bases: TGTGCCAGCAGTGAGGGGACGGGAAACTATGGCTACACCTTC. It yields the protein CASSEGTGNYGYTF.

The rearrangement joins TRBV6-2 or TRBV6-3 to TRBJ1-5, with D uncertain. V was trimmed by 0 bases and J by 7 bases, leaving 10 bases between them. Germline CDR1 and CDR2: MNHEY and SVGEGT. The CDR3 loop spans 14 amino acids. The CDR3 loop reads CASSYSAEGQPQHF. As DNA, the CDR3 is TGTGCCAGCAGTTACTCGGCAGAGGGACAGCCCCAGCATTTT.

Worth noting for this clonotype: The germline gene is not matched at one end of the junction; a read error may be the cause. The V call is TRBV19, the J call TRBJ1-1, with D possibly being TRBD1 (6 bases). Germline V gives CDR1 LNHDA, CDR2 SQIVND (reference sequence). The CDR3 is 14 amino acids. The DNA of the CDR3 is TGTGCCTGTAGTATATGGGGGGCTTACACTGAAGCTTTCTTT. Its protein is CACSIWGAYTEAFF.

This clonotype occurred many times. The chain combines TRBV25-1 with TRBJ1-2; no reliable D call. The V and J ends lost 3 bases and 4 bases respectively, with 3 bases between them. This CDR3 is 11 amino acids long. The germline V gene encodes CDR1 MGHDK and CDR2 SYGVNS. CDR3: CASSEVYGYTF. CDR3 coding DNA: TGTGCCAGCAGTGAGGTCTATGGCTACACCTTC.

Many counts were recorded for this clonotype. CDR3 residues: CASSRGHLGNQPQHF. The CDR3 DNA reads TGTGCCAGCAGTCGGGGACATCTCGGCAATCAGCCCCAGCATTTT. The chain employs TRBV6-1 and TRBJ1-5; a possible D gene is TRBD1 (6 bases). This CDR3 contains 15 residues. Deletions cut 5 bases from V and 2 bases from J, with 13 bases between. CDR1 is MNHNS and CDR2 is SASEGT in the germline V gene.

This clonotype was counted at least ten times. J is TRBJ2-5 and V is TRBV29-1; 7 nucleotides agree with TRBD1. Germline V gene data show CDR1 as SQVTM and CDR2 as ANQGSEA. V gave up 5 bases and J gave up 4 bases; unmatched junction bases: 10. CDR3 length: 14 amino acids. The CDR3 sequence: CSVRQGGFGETQYF. Written as DNA, the CDR3 is TGCAGCGTTCGACAGGGTGGTTTTGGAGAGACCCAGTACTTC.

On this clonotype: The junction differs from germline at one of its ends, possibly a read error. The rearrangement links TRBV12-3 or TRBV12-4 to TRBJ1-1, with 7 bases fitting TRBD1. This CDR3 has 17 residues. The CDR3 nucleotides are TGTGCCAGCAGTTCCGGGTACCAATCGACAGGGACCACTGAAGCTTCCTTT. It yields the protein CASSSGYQSTGTTEASF.

The CDR3 DNA follows: TGTGCTAGTGGTTTGATCATGAACACTGAAGCTTTCTTT. Translating it yields CASGLIMNTEAFF. V gene TRBV12-5 combines with J gene TRBJ1-1, with D hard to call. Germline V lookup: CDR1 LGHNT, CDR2 FRNRAP. The CDR3 runs 13 residues. Trimming shortened V by 2 bases and J by 0 bases, and 4 bases separated the two germline ends.

This clonotype was seen repeatedly, ten times or more. Mismatch with germline at one junction end may stem from a read error. CDR3 DNA sequence: TGTGCCGGCAGGTTCGGGGGGACCGGGGAGCTGTTTTTT. Its translation is CAGRFGGTGELFF. V and J are TRBV6-2 or TRBV6-3 and TRBJ2-2, with 7 bases identical to TRBD2. The germline V gene has CDR1 MNHEY and CDR2 SVGEGT. The CDR3 runs to 13 residues.

This clonotype was picked up many times. CDR3 bases: TGTGCCAGCAGCTCGACGCTGGGGGCGGGCCCCTACGAGCAGTACTTC. It codes for CASSSTLGAGPYEQYF. The V and J genes are TRBV7-8 and TRBJ2-7; perhaps TRBD1 as D (6 bases). CDR3 length equals 16 residues. V was shortened by 4 bases and J by 2 bases, with 18 bases between the two germline ends. Germline CDR1 is SGHVS and CDR2 is FQNEAQ. The full variable domain, rest sourced from reference TRBV7-8 and TRBJ2-7, is GAGVSQSPRYKVAKRGQDVALRCDPISGHVSLFWYQQALGQGPEFLTYFQNEAQLDKSGLPSDRFFAERPEGSVSTLKIQRTQQEDSAVYLCASSSTLGAGPYEQYFGPGTRLTVT.

This clonotype came up a few times. The chain recombines TRBV30 with TRBJ2-7, with TRBD2 matching over 7 bases. The CDR3 has 14 residues. V lost 1 base and J lost 0; bases outside the gene matches: 3. Germline lookup yields CDR1 GTSNPN and CDR2 SVGIG (reference sequence). CDR3 nucleotide sequence: TGTGCCTGGAGTGCTCTAGCGGACTCCTACGAGCAGTACTTC. Amino acid sequence: CAWSALADSYEQYF. Full variable domain (rest looked up from reference TRBV30 and TRBJ2-7): SQTIHQWPATLVQPVGSPLSLECTVEGTSNPNLYWYRQAAGRGLQLLFYSVGIGQISSEVPQNLSASRPQDRQFILSSKKLLLSDSGFYLCAWSALADSYEQYFGPGTRLTVT.

The rearrangement uses TRBV25-1 and TRBJ2-7; tentative D call: TRBD2 (6 bases). V was cut by 2 bases and J by 5 bases, with 16 bases left in between. The CDR3 extends over 15 amino acids. Germline values: CDR1 MGHDK, CDR2 SYGVNS. The CDR3 sequence is CASSEGGAPRDEQYF. The CDR3 nucleotides are TGTGCCAGCAGTGAAGGCGGGGCCCCGAGGGACGAGCAGTACTTC.

This clonotype was picked up many times. V is TRBV9 and J is TRBJ2-5; the match to TRBD1 covers 7 bases. Germline V gene sequence: CDR1 SGDLS, CDR2 YYNGEE. The V segment lost 0 bases and the J segment 3 bases; nucleotides outside the gene matches: 5. The CDR3 length is 15 residues. The CDR3 DNA is TGTGCCAGCAGCGTAGATGGGACAGCCAAAGAGACCCAGTACTTC. Translation gives CASSVDGTAKETQYF.

This clonotype was observed at least ten times. V is TRBV6-2 or TRBV6-3 and J is TRBJ2-2, with D possibly matching TRBD1 (6 bases). The germline V gene encodes CDR1 MNHEY and CDR2 SVGEGT. CDR3 length: 13 residues. The V end lost 6 bases, the J end lost 4 bases, and 9 bases lay between the germline ends. CDR3 sequence: CASRDRSTGELFF. For the CDR3, the DNA is TGTGCCAGCAGAGACAGGAGCACCGGGGAGCTGTTTTTT.

This clonotype was counted at least ten times. The chain has TRBV3-1 and TRBJ1-2; D is undetermined. Between the trimmed V and J ends, which lost 4 bases and 3 bases, there was a span of 15 bases. The CDR3 is 15 residues long. From germline, CDR1 is LGHDT and CDR2 YNNKEL (reference sequence). The CDR3 is CASSPVAGMDYGYTF. CDR3 coding DNA: TGTGCCAGCAGCCCGGTGGCAGGTATGGACTATGGCTACACCTTC.

The V and J genes are TRBV6-2 or TRBV6-3 and TRBJ1-3; 8 nucleotides agree with TRBD1. J gave up 3 bases and V 6 bases, and 19 bases lay outside the gene matches. From germline, CDR1 is MNHEY and CDR2 SVGEGT. CDR3 size: 19 residues. CDR3 coding DNA: TGTGCCAGCAGACTCGGGCCAATTACAGGGGGAATAATTGGAAACACCATATATTTT. The encoded protein is CASRLGPITGGIIGNTIYF.

This clonotype was counted many times. The chain employs TRBV6-5 and TRBJ2-5; 9 bases map to TRBD1. The length of the CDR3 is 17 residues. V shed 4 bases and J 3 bases; nucleotides not matched to a gene: 12. Germline CDR1 MNHEY, CDR2 SVGAGI. The CDR3 loop is CASSSGLLRDREETQYF. Here the CDR3 DNA reads TGTGCCAGCAGTTCCGGCCTTCTCCGGGACAGGGAAGAGACCCAGTACTTC.

This chain links TRBV28 with TRBJ2-7; 8 bases line up with TRBD1. Germline-derived CDR1 and CDR2 are MDHEN and SYDVKM. Trimming cost V 8 bases and J 1 base; bases outside gene matches: 10. The CDR3 extends over 15 amino acids. In DNA form, the CDR3 reads TGTGCCAGCCTCACCCCCCGGACAGGGTCCTACGAGCAGTACTTC. It is translated as CASLTPRTGSYEQYF.

The table lists this clonotype with many counts. The gene calls are TRBV30 and TRBJ1-5, with 9 bases matching TRBD1. CDR1 is GTSNPN and CDR2 is SVGIG in the germline V gene (reference sequence). This CDR3 has 15 amino acids. Unmatched junction bases numbered 3, after V lost 1 base and J lost 2 bases. Here the CDR3 DNA reads TGTGCCTGGAGTGGGGGACAGGGCGGCAATCAGCCCCAGCATTTT. This translates into CAWSGGQGGNQPQHF.

This clonotype was detected many times. This rearrangement joins TRBV7-2 to TRBJ2-6; no firm D call. The germline gives CDR1 SGHTA, CDR2 FQGNSA. V lost 2 bases, J lost 1 base, and 6 bases lay in between. This CDR3 spans 15 amino acids. This chain's CDR3 is CASSLQHSGANVLTF. As DNA, the CDR3 is TGTGCCAGCAGCTTACAACATTCTGGGGCCAACGTCCTGACTTTC. Filled out from reference TRBV7-2 and TRBJ2-6, the complete variable domain reads GAGVSQSPSNKVTEKGKDVELRCDPISGHTALYWYRQSLGQGLEFLIYFQGNSAPDKSGLPSDRFSAERTGGSVSTLTIQRTQQEDSAVYLCASSLQHSGANVLTFGAGSRLTVL.